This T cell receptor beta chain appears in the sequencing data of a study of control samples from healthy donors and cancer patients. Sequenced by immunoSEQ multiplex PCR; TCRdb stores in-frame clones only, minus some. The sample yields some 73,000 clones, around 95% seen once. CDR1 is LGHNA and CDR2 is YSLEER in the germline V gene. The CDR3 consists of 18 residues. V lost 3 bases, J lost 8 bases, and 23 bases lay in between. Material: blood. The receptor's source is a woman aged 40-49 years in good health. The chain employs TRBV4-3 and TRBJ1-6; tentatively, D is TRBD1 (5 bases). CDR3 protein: CASSHIRGRDLRDSPLHF. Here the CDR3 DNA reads TGCGCCAGCAGCCACATCCGTGGCCGGGACCTTAGGGATTCACCCCTCCACTTT.